A single sample gave rise to the 25 T cell receptor beta chains below, sequenced in a study of untreated major depressive disorder. Sequenced by immunoSEQ multiplex PCR; TCRdb stores in-frame clones only, minus some. The table lists about 13,000 clones, around nine tenths of them singletons, with 0.75% to 0.9% in the top ten. General study results and limits: Compared with controls, depressed patients showed more TRBV05-01 (Vbeta 5.1) usage in CD4+ T cells.

These receptors lack a known antigen. The specimen sequenced was CD4+ T cells from PBMCs. These TCRs come from a man in his thirties or forties with major depressive disorder.

This clone was seen once. The chain carries TRBV6-1 and TRBJ1-1; D remains unclear. With 2 bases removed from V and 1 base from J, the gap between germline ends came to 8 bases. Germline loops: CDR1 MNHNS, CDR2 SASEGT. This CDR3 has 14 residues. CDR3 bases: TGTGCCAGCAGTGAAATCAGGAAGAACACTGAAGCTTTCTTT. It translates to CASSEIRKNTEAFF.

The gene calls are TRBV19 and TRBJ2-5; 11 bases map to TRBD1. Germline lookup yields CDR1 LNHDA and CDR2 SQIVND (reference sequence). With V trimmed by 8 bases and J by 5 bases, 13 bases remained unmatched. The CDR3 has 16 amino acids. The CDR3 DNA reads TGTGCCAGTGCGTTGACCGGACAGGGGGCTCGGGAGACCCAGTACTTC. This encodes CASALTGQGARETQYF.

This clone was seen just once. The V gene is TRBV28, the J gene TRBJ1-2; D is unclear. CDR1 MDHEN and CDR2 SYDVKM come from the germline V gene. V was shortened by 2 bases and J by 4 bases, with 11 bases between the two germline ends. CDR3 length: 14 amino acids. DNA for the CDR3: TGTGCCAGCAGTTTAAGGAGTCCGATCTATGGCTACACCTTC. This gives the protein CASSLRSPIYGYTF.

V is TRBV28 and J is TRBJ1-5; D is uncertain. Germline lookup yields CDR1 MDHEN and CDR2 SYDVKM. Trimming took off 8 bases at V and 3 bases at J, with 5 bases between the two ends. The CDR3 is made up of 11 amino acids. This CDR3 is CASGFNQPQHF. Here the CDR3 DNA reads TGTGCCAGCGGGTTCAATCAGCCCCAGCATTTT.

The chain links TRBV6-1 to TRBJ1-2; 9 nucleotides match TRBD1. In germline, CDR1 is MNHNS, CDR2 SASEGT. There are 15 residues in the CDR3. V trimming: 6 bases; J trimming: 8 bases; junction bases outside the gene matches: 13. Here the CDR3 reads CASREPGQGGEGYTF. The CDR3 DNA reads as TGTGCCAGCAGAGAACCGGGACAGGGTGGAGAGGGCTACACCTTC.

This clone was observed a single time. The chain employs TRBV28 and TRBJ1-2; D possibly corresponds to TRBD1 (5 bases). The CDR3 totals 13 residues. Trimming pared 3 bases from V and 7 bases from J, leaving 12 bases between. Germline values: CDR1 MDHEN, CDR2 SYDVKM. DNA of the CDR3: TGTGCCAGCAGTTTTCCGGGGCGGCGTGGCTACACCTTC. It encodes CASSFPGRRGYTF.

The chain employs TRBV5-4 and TRBJ2-5; the match to TRBD2 covers 8 bases. Germline lookup yields CDR1 SGHNT and CDR2 YYREEE (reference sequence). V shed 2 bases and J 7 bases; nucleotides not matched to a gene: 16. This CDR3 region has 17 residues. CDR3 residues: CASSLRRRTSLTGTQYF. The CDR3 DNA reads as TGTGCCAGCAGCTTAAGGAGGCGGACTAGCCTTACGGGGACCCAGTACTTC.

This chain joins TRBV29-1 and TRBJ1-1; 7 bases line up with TRBD1. This CDR3 spans 11 amino acids. Germline-derived CDR1 and CDR2 are SQVTM and ANQGSEA. Trimming cost V 4 bases and J 8 bases; bases outside gene matches: 4. The CDR3 DNA reads TGCAGCGTTGGTCAAGGGGGCGAAGCTTTCTTT. Its protein product is CSVGQGGEAFF.

The chain combines TRBV18 with TRBJ1-1; possible D gene TRBD1, 5 bases. The CDR3 runs 13 residues. V lost 6 bases and J lost 0, with 8 bases in between. Germline values: CDR1 KGHSH, CDR2 LQKENI. CDR3 coding DNA: TGTGCCAGCTCGGAGGGGATGAACACTGAAGCTTTCTTT. It is translated as CASSEGMNTEAFF.

This chain joins TRBV10-3 and TRBJ2-3, with D maybe TRBD2 (5 bases). The germline V gene encodes CDR1 ENHRY and CDR2 SYGVKD. The CDR3 length is 14 residues. Deletions cut 6 bases from V and 0 bases from J, with 10 bases between. CDR3 residues: CAIRREPSTDTQYF. The CDR3 DNA reads as TGTGCCATCAGACGGGAACCAAGCACAGATACGCAGTATTTT.

V and J are TRBV30 and TRBJ2-7, with D perhaps given as TRBD1 or TRBD2 (5 bases each). The CDR3 has 14 residues. The V gene lost 2 bases and the J gene lost 3 bases, with 14 bases spanning the gap. Per the germline V gene, CDR1 is GTSNPN and CDR2 is SVGIG (reference sequence). The DNA for the CDR3 is TGTGCCTGGAGTCGGGACGGACTTTACTACGAGCAGTACTTC. As protein: CAWSRDGLYYEQYF.

This clone has only one observation. V and J are TRBV9 and TRBJ2-1; TRBD2 matches 7 bases. CDR3 length equals 12 residues. Unmatched junction bases numbered 2, after V lost 2 bases and J lost 9 bases. Germline loops: CDR1 SGDLS, CDR2 YYNGEE. The chain's CDR3 is CASSVSSGEQFF. CDR3 nucleotide sequence: TGTGCCAGCAGCGTTTCTAGCGGTGAGCAGTTCTTC.

The chain is built from TRBV11-3 and TRBJ1-1; D is uncertain. Looked up from germline, CDR1 is SGHNT and CDR2 is YENEEA. This CDR3 has 13 amino acids. The V gene lost 3 bases and the J gene lost 5 bases, with 10 bases spanning the gap. The CDR3 DNA reads as TGTGCCAGCAGCTTGAAAGATGGGACTGAAGCTTTCTTT. This sequence encodes CASSLKDGTEAFF. Complete variable domain (other parts from reference TRBV11-3 and TRBJ1-1): EAGVVQSPRYKIIEKKQPVAFWCNPISGHNTLYWYLQNLGQGPELLIRYENEEAVDDSQLPKDRFSAERLKGVDSTLKIQPAELGDSAVYLCASSLKDGTEAFFGQGTRLTVV.

The chain is built from TRBV21-1 and TRBJ1-4. TRBV21-1 is flagged as a pseudogene. This CDR3 is 16 amino acids long. The DNA for the CDR3 is TGTGCCAGCTTCTCAAGGGCCGAGGGGTTAGAAGAAAAACTGTTTTTT. This codes for CASFSRAEGLEEKLFF.

The rearrangement links TRBV6-1 to TRBJ2-4, with TRBD1 as a possible D gene (5 bases). V was trimmed by 9 bases and J by 0 bases, leaving 15 bases between them. The CDR3 covers 15 residues. CDR1 and CDR2 from the germline V gene are MNHNS and SASEGT. CDR3 residues: CASDSRQLAKNIQYF. The CDR3 nucleotides are TGTGCCAGTGACTCCCGACAGTTAGCCAAAAACATTCAGTACTTC.

This clone was counted between two and nine times. The chain employs TRBV10-3 and TRBJ1-4; D is undetermined. V lost 3 bases, J lost 3 bases, and 11 bases lay in between. Germline CDR1 and CDR2: ENHRY and SYGVKD. The CDR3 is 15 residues long. The CDR3 DNA reads TGTGCCATCAGTGACGGGCTTGGCGCTAATGAAAAACTGTTTTTT. Translating it yields CAISDGLGANEKLFF.

The chain joins TRBV19 to TRBJ2-5; weak D call: TRBD2 (5 bases). Between the trimmed V and J ends, which lost 3 bases and 2 bases, there was a span of 16 bases. CDR1 and CDR2 (germline): LNHDA, SQIVND (reference sequence). The CDR3 sequence is 16 residues long. As DNA, the CDR3 is TGTGCCAGTAGTATCCGCGGACTGCACTTTCAAGAGACCCAGTACTTC. Protein: CASSIRGLHFQETQYF. Looking up the rest from reference TRBV19 and TRBJ2-5 gives the full variable domain: DGGITQSPKYLFRKEGQNVTLSCEQNLNHDAMYWYRQDPGQGLRLIYYSQIVNDFQKGDIAEGYSVSREKKESFPLTVTSAQKNPTAFYLCASSIRGLHFQETQYFGPGTRLLVL.

The gene calls are TRBV5-6 and TRBJ2-5; TRBD1 matches at 10 bases. This CDR3 is built from 15 residues. Unmatched junction bases numbered 10, after V lost 4 bases and J lost 7 bases. Looked up from germline, CDR1 is SGHDT and CDR2 is YYEEEE. CDR3 DNA: TGTGCCAGCAGCCTAGACGGGACAGGGGTCGGGACCCAGTACTTC. Translating it yields CASSLDGTGVGTQYF.

V and J are TRBV5-5 and TRBJ1-4, with unresolved D. The germline V gene encodes CDR1 SGHKS and CDR2 YYEKEE (reference sequence). Trimming stripped 0 bases from V and 4 bases from J, with 7 bases between. The CDR3 covers 14 residues. CDR3 amino acids: CASSLGPNNEKLFF. As DNA, the CDR3 is TGTGCCAGCAGCTTGGGACCTAATAATGAAAAACTGTTTTTT.

The chain recombines TRBV5-4 with TRBJ2-7; D is perhaps TRBD1 or TRBD2 (6 bases each). V lost 4 bases to trimming and J lost 5 bases, with 16 bases between them. In germline, CDR1 is SGHNT, CDR2 YYREEE (reference sequence). This CDR3 has 14 residues. As DNA, the CDR3 is TGTGCCAGCAGCATCGCCCGGGGGCCCAACGAGCAGTACTTC. Its translation: CASSIARGPNEQYF.

The chain carries TRBV2 and TRBJ2-1, with 8 bases fitting TRBD1. Germline V gene data show CDR1 as SNHLY and CDR2 as FYNNEI. The CDR3 is 15 residues long. With 6 bases clipped from V and 4 bases from J, the junction kept 8 bases outside the gene matches. The CDR3 region is CASREDRVKYNEQFF. CDR3 DNA: TGTGCCAGCAGGGAGGACAGGGTAAAGTACAATGAGCAGTTCTTC.

V gene TRBV19 combines with J gene TRBJ1-1; D is perhaps TRBD1 (5 bases). Germline CDR1 LNHDA, CDR2 SQIVND (reference sequence). There are 15 residues in the CDR3. Between the trimmed V and J ends, which lost 7 bases and 1 base, there was a span of 16 bases. The CDR3 sequence is CASKGRDWGNTEAFF. In DNA, the CDR3 is TGTGCCAGTAAGGGCAGGGACTGGGGGAACACTGAAGCTTTCTTT.

This rearrangement joins TRBV19 to TRBJ1-1; D not certain. V was trimmed by 6 bases and J by 2 bases, leaving 7 bases between them. The CDR3 consists of 12 residues. CDR1 is LNHDA, CDR2 SQIVND, per germline (reference sequence). The DNA of the CDR3 is TGTGCCAGTAGCGGAGATAACACTGAAGCTTTCTTT. Amino acid sequence: CASSGDNTEAFF.

V usage is TRBV21-1 and J usage is TRBJ2-2; TRBD1, as called in the table, went unchecked against the DNA. TRBV21-1 is shown as a pseudogene. The CDR3 is 16 amino acids. The CDR3: CASSKGQGASTGELFF. The CDR3 DNA follows: TGTGCCAGCAGCAAAGGTCAGGGGGCAAGTACCGGGGAGCTGTTTTTT.

The chain links TRBV2 to TRBJ2-5; perhaps D is TRBD1 or TRBD2 (7 bases each). The CDR3 spans 13 residues. The germline V gene encodes CDR1 SNHLY and CDR2 FYNNEI. Deletions cut 5 bases from V and 5 bases from J, with 12 bases between. CDR3 sequence (DNA): TGTGCCAGCAGTAGACAGGGAGGGGAGACCCAGTACTTC. Its protein is CASSRQGGETQYF.